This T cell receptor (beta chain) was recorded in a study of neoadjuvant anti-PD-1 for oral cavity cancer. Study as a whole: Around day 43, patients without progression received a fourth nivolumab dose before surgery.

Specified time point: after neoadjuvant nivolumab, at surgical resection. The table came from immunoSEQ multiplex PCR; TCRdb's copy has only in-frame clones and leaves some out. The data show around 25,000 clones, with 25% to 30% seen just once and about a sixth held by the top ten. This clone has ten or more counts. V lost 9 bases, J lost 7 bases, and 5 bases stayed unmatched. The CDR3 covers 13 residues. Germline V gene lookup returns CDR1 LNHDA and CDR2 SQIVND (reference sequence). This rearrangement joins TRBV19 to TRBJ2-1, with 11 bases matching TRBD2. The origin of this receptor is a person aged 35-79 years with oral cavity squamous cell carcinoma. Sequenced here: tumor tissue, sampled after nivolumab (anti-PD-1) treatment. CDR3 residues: CASRLAGSNEQFF. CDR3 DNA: TGTGCCAGCCGACTAGCGGGATCTAATGAGCAGTTCTTC.